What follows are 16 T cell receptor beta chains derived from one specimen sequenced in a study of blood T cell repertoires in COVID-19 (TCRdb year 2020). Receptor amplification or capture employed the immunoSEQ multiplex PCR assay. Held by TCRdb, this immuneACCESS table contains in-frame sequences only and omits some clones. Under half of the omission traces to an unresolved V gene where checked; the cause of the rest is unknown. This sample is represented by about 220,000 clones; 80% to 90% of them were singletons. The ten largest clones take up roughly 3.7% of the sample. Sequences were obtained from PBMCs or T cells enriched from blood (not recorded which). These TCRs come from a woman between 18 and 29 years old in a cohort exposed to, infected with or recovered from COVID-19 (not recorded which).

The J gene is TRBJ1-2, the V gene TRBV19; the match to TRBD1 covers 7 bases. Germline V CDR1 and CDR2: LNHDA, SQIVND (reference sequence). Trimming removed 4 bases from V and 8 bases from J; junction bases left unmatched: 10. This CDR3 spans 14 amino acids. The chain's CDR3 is CASSNDADRLGYTF. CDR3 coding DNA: TGTGCCAGTAGTAATGACGCGGACAGGTTAGGCTACACCTTC.

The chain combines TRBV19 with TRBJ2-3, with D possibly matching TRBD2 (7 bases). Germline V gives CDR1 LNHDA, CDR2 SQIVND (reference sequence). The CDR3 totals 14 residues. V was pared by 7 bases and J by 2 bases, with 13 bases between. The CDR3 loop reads CASNGRGATDTQYF. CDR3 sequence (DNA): TGTGCCAGTAACGGACGGGGGGCCACAGATACGCAGTATTTT.

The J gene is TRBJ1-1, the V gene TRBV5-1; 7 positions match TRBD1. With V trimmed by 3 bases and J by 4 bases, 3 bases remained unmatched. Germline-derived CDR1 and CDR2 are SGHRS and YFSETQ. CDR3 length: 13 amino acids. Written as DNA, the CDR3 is TGCGCCAGCAGCTCGACAGGGAGCACTGAAGCTTTCTTT. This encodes CASSSTGSTEAFF.

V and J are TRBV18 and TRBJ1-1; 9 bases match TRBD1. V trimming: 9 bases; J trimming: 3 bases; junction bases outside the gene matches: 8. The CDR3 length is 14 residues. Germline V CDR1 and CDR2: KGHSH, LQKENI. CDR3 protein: CASSTGGQDTEAFF. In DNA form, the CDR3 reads TGTGCCAGTTCGACAGGGGGACAAGACACTGAAGCTTTCTTT.

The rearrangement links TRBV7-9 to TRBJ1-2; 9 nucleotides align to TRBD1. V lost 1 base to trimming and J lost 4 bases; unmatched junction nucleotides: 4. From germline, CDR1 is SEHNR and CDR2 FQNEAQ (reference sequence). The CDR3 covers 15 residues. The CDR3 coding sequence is TGTGCCAGCAGCTTAGATCGGGACAGGGTCTATGGCTACACCTTC. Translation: CASSLDRDRVYGYTF. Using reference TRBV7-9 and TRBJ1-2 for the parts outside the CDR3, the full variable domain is DTGVSQNPRHKITKRGQNVTFRCDPISEHNRLYWYRQTLGQGPEFLTYFQNEAQLEKSRLLSDRFSAERPKGSFSTLEIQRTEQGDSAMYLCASSLDRDRVYGYTFGSGTRLTVV.

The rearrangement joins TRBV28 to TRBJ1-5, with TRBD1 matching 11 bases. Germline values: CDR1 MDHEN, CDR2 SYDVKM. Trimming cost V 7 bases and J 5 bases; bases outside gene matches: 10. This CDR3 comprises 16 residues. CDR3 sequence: CASIPLGQGGDQPQHF. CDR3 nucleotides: TGTGCCAGCATTCCACTGGGACAGGGGGGGGATCAGCCCCAGCATTTT.

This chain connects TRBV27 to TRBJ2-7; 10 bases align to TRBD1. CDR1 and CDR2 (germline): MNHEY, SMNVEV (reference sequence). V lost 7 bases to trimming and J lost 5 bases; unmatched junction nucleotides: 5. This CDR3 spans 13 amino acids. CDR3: CASNRQGANEQYF. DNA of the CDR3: TGTGCCAGCAATCGACAGGGGGCCAACGAGCAGTACTTC.

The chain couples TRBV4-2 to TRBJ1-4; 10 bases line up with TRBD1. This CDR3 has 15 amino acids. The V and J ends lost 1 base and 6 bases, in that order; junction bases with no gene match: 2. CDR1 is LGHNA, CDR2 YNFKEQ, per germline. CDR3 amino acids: CASSQAGTGDEKLFF. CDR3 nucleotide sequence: TGTGCCAGCAGCCAAGCCGGGACAGGGGATGAAAAACTGTTTTTT.

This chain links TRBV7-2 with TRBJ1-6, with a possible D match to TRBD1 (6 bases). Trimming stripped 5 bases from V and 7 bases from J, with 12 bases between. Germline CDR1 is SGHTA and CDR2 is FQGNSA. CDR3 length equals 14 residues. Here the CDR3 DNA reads TGTGCCAGCAGCATCGGACAGCTAAATTCACCCCTCCACTTT. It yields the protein CASSIGQLNSPLHF.

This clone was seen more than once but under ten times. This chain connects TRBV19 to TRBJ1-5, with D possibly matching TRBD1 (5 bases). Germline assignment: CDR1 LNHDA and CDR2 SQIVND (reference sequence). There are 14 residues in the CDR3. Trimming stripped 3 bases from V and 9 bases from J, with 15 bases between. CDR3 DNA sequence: TGTGCCAGTAGTATTCCCCAGGGCATTGGGCCCCAGCATTTT. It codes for CASSIPQGIGPQHF.

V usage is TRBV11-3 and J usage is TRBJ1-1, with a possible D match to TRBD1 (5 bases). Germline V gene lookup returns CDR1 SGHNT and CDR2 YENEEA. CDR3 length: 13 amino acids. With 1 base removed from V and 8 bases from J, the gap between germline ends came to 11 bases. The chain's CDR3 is CASSLVGQGEAFF. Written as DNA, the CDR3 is TGTGCCAGCAGCTTAGTGGGCCAGGGCGAAGCTTTCTTT.

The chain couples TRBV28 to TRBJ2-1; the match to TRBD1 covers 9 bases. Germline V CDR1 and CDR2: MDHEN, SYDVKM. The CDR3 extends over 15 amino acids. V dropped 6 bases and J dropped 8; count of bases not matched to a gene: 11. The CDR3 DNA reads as TGTGCCAGCAGATCCGGGACAGGGCTTTACGATGAGCAGTTCTTC. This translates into CASRSGTGLYDEQFF.

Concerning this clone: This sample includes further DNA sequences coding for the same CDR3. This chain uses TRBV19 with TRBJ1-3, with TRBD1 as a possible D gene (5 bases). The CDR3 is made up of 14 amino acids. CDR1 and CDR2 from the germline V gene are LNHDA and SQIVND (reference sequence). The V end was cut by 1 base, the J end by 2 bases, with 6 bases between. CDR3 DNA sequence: TGTGCCAGTAGTATAGCGGGGGCTGGAAACACCATATATTTT. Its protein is CASSIAGAGNTIYF.

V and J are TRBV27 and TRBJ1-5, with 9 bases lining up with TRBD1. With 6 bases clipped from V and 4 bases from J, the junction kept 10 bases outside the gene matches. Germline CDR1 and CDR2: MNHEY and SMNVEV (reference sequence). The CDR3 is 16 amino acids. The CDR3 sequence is CASSPDRGWGNQPQHF. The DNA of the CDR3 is TGTGCCAGCAGCCCTGACAGGGGGTGGGGAAATCAGCCCCAGCATTTT.

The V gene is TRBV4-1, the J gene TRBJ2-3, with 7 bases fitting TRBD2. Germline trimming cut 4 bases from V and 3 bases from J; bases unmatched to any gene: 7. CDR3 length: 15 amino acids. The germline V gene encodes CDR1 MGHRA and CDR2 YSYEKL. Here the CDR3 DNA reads TGCGCCAGCAGCCGAGAACTCGGGGGGACAGATACGCAGTATTTT. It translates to CASSRELGGTDTQYF.

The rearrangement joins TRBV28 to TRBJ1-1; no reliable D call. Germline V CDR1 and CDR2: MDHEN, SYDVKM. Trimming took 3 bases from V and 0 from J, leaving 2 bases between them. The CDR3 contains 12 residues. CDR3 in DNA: TGTGCCAGCAGTTTCTTGAACACTGAAGCTTTCTTT. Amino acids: CASSFLNTEAFF.